A single sample is the source of the 26 T cell receptor beta chains below, sequenced in a study of blood T cell repertoires in COVID-19. Generated by immunoSEQ multiplex PCR, the TCRdb table keeps only in-frame clones and is missing some. The data contain approximately 50,000 clones, roughly nine tenths of them singletons. Sequenced sample: peripheral blood. Every receptor here comes from a human donor in a cohort sampled during active COVID-19.

The rearrangement links TRBV18 to TRBJ1-5; 8 nucleotides align to TRBD1. J was trimmed by 7 bases and V by 4 bases; bases with no gene match: 6. Per germline, CDR1 KGHSH and CDR2 LQKENI. The length of the CDR3 is 14 residues. CDR3 protein: CASSLDRAEQPQHF. DNA for the CDR3: TGTGCCAGCTCACTGGACAGGGCGGAGCAGCCCCAGCATTTT.

The chain has TRBV24-1 and TRBJ2-3; 11 bases align to TRBD1. Germline loops: CDR1 KGHDR, CDR2 SFDVKD. Trimming removed 4 bases from V and 5 bases from J; junction bases left unmatched: 7. The CDR3 length is 16 residues. CDR3 sequence (DNA): TGTGCCACCAGTGACCGCGGACAGGGGGCGCGAGATACGCAGTATTTT. It encodes CATSDRGQGARDTQYF.

This clone was observed a single time. The V call is TRBV19, the J call TRBJ1-1; 8 bases agree with TRBD1. The CDR3 extends over 14 amino acids. Trimming at V came to 2 bases and at J to 4 bases, leaving 3 bases not matched to a gene. Germline V gene sequence: CDR1 LNHDA, CDR2 SQIVND (reference sequence). The CDR3 DNA reads as TGTGCCAGTAGTATACAGGGGGCGGTCACTGAAGCTTTCTTT. It is translated as CASSIQGAVTEAFF.

This rearrangement joins TRBV5-6 to TRBJ1-1; D is unresolved. The length of the CDR3 is 13 residues. CDR1 is SGHDT, CDR2 YYEEEE, per germline. The V end lost 6 bases, the J end lost 0 bases, and 9 bases lay between the germline ends. The CDR3 region has the DNA TGTGCCAGCACCGAGGGAATGAACACTGAAGCTTTCTTT. This encodes CASTEGMNTEAFF.

The gene calls are TRBV20-1 and TRBJ1-1; D is unclear. CDR1 and CDR2 (germline): DFQATT, SNEGSKA (reference sequence). The CDR3 length is 9 residues. V was shortened by 6 bases and J by 7 bases, with 6 bases between the two germline ends. CDR3 in DNA: TGCAGTGCAGGCGGTGAAGCTTTCTTT. It encodes CSAGGEAFF.

The chain recombines TRBV5-1 with TRBJ1-2; 7 bases map to TRBD1. The germline V gene encodes CDR1 SGHRS and CDR2 YFSETQ. The CDR3 loop spans 14 amino acids. V dropped 0 bases and J dropped 4; count of bases not matched to a gene: 3. The CDR3 DNA sequence: TGCGCCAGCAGCTTGGAGGGGGCCGGCTATGGCTACACCTTC. It codes for CASSLEGAGYGYTF.

V gene TRBV5-8 combines with J gene TRBJ2-1; possibly TRBD2 for D (6 bases). Germline V gives CDR1 SGHTS, CDR2 YDEGEE. With 5 bases removed from V and 0 bases from J, the gap between germline ends came to 15 bases. The CDR3 runs to 16 residues. Here the CDR3 DNA reads TGTGCCAGCAGACGGGGACTGACGAGCTCCTACAATGAGCAGTTCTTC. Translated: CASRRGLTSSYNEQFF.

The chain joins TRBV7-9 to TRBJ2-1; TRBD2 matches 13 bases. Germline V gene lookup returns CDR1 SEHNR and CDR2 FQNEAQ (reference sequence). This CDR3 is built from 16 residues. Trimming at V came to 8 bases and at J to 1 base, leaving 5 bases not matched to a gene. The CDR3 DNA reads as TGTGCCAGCTACCCGACTAGCGGGAGGTCCTACAATGAGCAGTTCTTC. Protein: CASYPTSGRSYNEQFF.

This chain joins TRBV5-1 and TRBJ2-2; no reliable D call. The CDR3 extends over 15 amino acids. Germline V gene data show CDR1 as SGHRS and CDR2 as YFSETQ. V was trimmed by 0 bases and J by 5 bases, leaving 11 bases between them. CDR3 coding DNA: TGCGCCAGCAGCTTGGGGTCTCTAGGAACCGGGGAGCTGTTTTTT. Amino acids: CASSLGSLGTGELFF.

The rearrangement joins TRBV28 to TRBJ2-7; TRBD1 matches 7 bases. Germline V gene data show CDR1 as MDHEN and CDR2 as SYDVKM. There are 14 residues in the CDR3. After removal of 4 bases from V and 3 bases from J, the junction contained 6 bases not matched to a gene. DNA for the CDR3: TGTGCCAGCAGTTCCGGGACAGCCATCTACGAGCAGTACGTC. Its protein product is CASSSGTAIYEQYV.

This rearrangement joins TRBV6-4 to TRBJ2-1, with 8 nucleotides matching TRBD2. V lost 6 bases to trimming and J lost 6 bases; unmatched junction nucleotides: 10. The CDR3 is made up of 15 amino acids. Germline V gene sequence: CDR1 MRHNA, CDR2 SNTAGT. CDR3 residues: CASSTGTSSANEQFF. CDR3 sequence (DNA): TGTGCCAGCAGCACCGGGACTAGTTCCGCCAATGAGCAGTTCTTC.

V is TRBV10-3 and J is TRBJ1-2; 11 bases are a match to TRBD1. CDR3 length equals 15 residues. Looked up from germline, CDR1 is ENHRY and CDR2 is SYGVKD. V gave up 4 bases and J gave up 6 bases; unmatched junction bases: 7. CDR3 nucleotides: TGTGCCATCAGTGGGGGACAGGGGGTGGAGGATGGCTACACCTTC. Translated, it gives CAISGGQGVEDGYTF.

The chain carries TRBV4-2 and TRBJ2-7; D unresolved. The CDR3 length is 16 residues. V lost 0 bases, J lost 0 bases, and 12 bases lay in between. Germline-derived CDR1 and CDR2 are LGHNA and YNFKEQ. In DNA form, the CDR3 reads TGTGCCAGCAGCCAAGATAATAACGGAGCCTCCTACGAGCAGTACTTC. This codes for CASSQDNNGASYEQYF.

The chain is built from TRBV30 and TRBJ2-7, with 15 nucleotides matching TRBD2. Looked up from germline, CDR1 is GTSNPN and CDR2 is SVGIG (reference sequence). V trimming: 6 bases; J trimming: 4 bases; junction bases outside the gene matches: 1. This CDR3 has 13 amino acids. CDR3 sequence: CACGTSGRYEQYF. The DNA for the CDR3 is TGTGCCTGTGGGACTAGCGGGAGGTACGAGCAGTACTTC. Based on the CDR3 plus reference TRBV30 and TRBJ2-7, the full variable domain is SQTIHQWPATLVQPVGSPLSLECTVEGTSNPNLYWYRQAAGRGLQLLFYSVGIGQISSEVPQNLSASRPQDRQFILSSKKLLLSDSGFYLCACGTSGRYEQYFGPGTRLTVT.

The V call is TRBV9, the J call TRBJ2-6, with D perhaps matching TRBD1 (5 bases). The CDR3 spans 16 residues. CDR1 is SGDLS, CDR2 YYNGEE, per germline. Trimming took off 0 bases at V and 0 bases at J, with 7 bases between the two ends. CDR3 DNA sequence: TGTGCCAGCAGCGTAGAAGGGGCCTCTGGGGCCAACGTCCTGACTTTC. Translation: CASSVEGASGANVLTF.

The chain has TRBV5-1 and TRBJ2-3; weak D call: TRBD1 (5 bases). Looked up from germline, CDR1 is SGHRS and CDR2 is YFSETQ. The CDR3 is 15 residues long. V lost 1 base and J lost 2, with 11 bases in between. CDR3: CASSLPDTATDTQYF. For the CDR3, the DNA is TGCGCCAGCAGCTTGCCGGACACCGCCACAGATACGCAGTATTTT.

The V gene is TRBV28, the J gene TRBJ1-1, with 8 bases aligning to TRBD1. Looked up from germline, CDR1 is MDHEN and CDR2 is SYDVKM. Trimming removed 8 bases from V and 3 bases from J; junction bases left unmatched: 11. The CDR3 runs 15 residues. The CDR3 DNA is TGTGCCAGCTTAAGACAGGGGCGGTGGGACACTGAAGCTTTCTTT. It codes for CASLRQGRWDTEAFF.

This chain connects TRBV19 to TRBJ2-7, with D possibly TRBD1 on 6 matching bases. Germline CDR1 reads LNHDA; CDR2 reads SQIVND (reference sequence). This CDR3 has 16 amino acids. V dropped 3 bases and J dropped 0 bases, with 15 bases sitting between them. CDR3 sequence (DNA): TGTGCCAGTAGTATTAGGACAGACCCAAGCTCCTACGAGCAGTACTTC. It translates to CASSIRTDPSSYEQYF.

The gene calls are TRBV10-3 and TRBJ2-1, with D possibly TRBD2 on 6 matching bases. V lost 7 bases, J lost 9 bases, and 16 bases lay in between. CDR1 and CDR2 (germline): ENHRY, SYGVKD. The CDR3 extends over 13 amino acids. The CDR3 protein is CAIKDYGFGEQFF. In nucleotides, the CDR3 is TGTGCCATCAAGGACTACGGTTTCGGTGAGCAGTTCTTC.

This clone was found once. The J gene is TRBJ2-4, the V gene TRBV6-1; TRBD2 might be the D (6 bases). Between the trimmed V and J ends, which lost 1 base and 4 bases, there was a span of 8 bases. This CDR3 has 14 amino acids. Germline loops: CDR1 MNHNS, CDR2 SASEGT. The CDR3 sequence: CASSEGGEKNIQYF. CDR3 nucleotide sequence: TGTGCCAGCAGTGAAGGGGGGGAGAAAAACATTCAGTACTTC.

DNA of the CDR3: TGTGCCAGCAGGTCCCAGGGGACCTACGAGCAGTACTTC. Amino acid sequence: CASRSQGTYEQYF. The gene calls are TRBV28 and TRBJ2-7; possible D gene TRBD1, 6 bases. Germline CDR1 and CDR2: MDHEN and SYDVKM. Trimming pared 6 bases from V and 2 bases from J, leaving 11 bases between. The CDR3 is 13 residues long.

The chain employs TRBV29-1 and TRBJ1-1; 8 nucleotides align to TRBD1. Germline lookup yields CDR1 SQVTM and CDR2 ANQGSEA. Trimming took 6 bases from V and 2 from J; bases not matched to a gene: 8. The CDR3 totals 14 residues. In DNA form, the CDR3 reads TGCAGCGTGCTAGACAGGGGCCGAAACACTGAAGCTTTCTTT. Its protein product is CSVLDRGRNTEAFF. The full variable domain, rest sourced from reference TRBV29-1 and TRBJ1-1, is SAVISQKPSRDICQRGTSLTIQCQVDSQVTMMFWYRQQPGQSLTLIATANQGSEATYESGFVIDKFPISRPNLTFSTLTVSNMSPEDSSIYLCSVLDRGRNTEAFFGQGTRLTVV.

The chain links TRBV28 to TRBJ2-7, with D perhaps TRBD2 (5 bases). V lost 6 bases to trimming and J lost 2 bases, with 14 bases between them. Germline CDR1 and CDR2: MDHEN and SYDVKM. The CDR3 contains 14 residues. The CDR3 DNA sequence: TGTGCCAGCAGCTCGGGCGGACTCACCTACGAGCAGTACTTC. It codes for CASSSGGLTYEQYF.

The rearrangement links TRBV18 to TRBJ2-7, with 10 positions matching TRBD2. The germline CDR1 and CDR2 sequences are KGHSH and LQKENI. The V segment lost 3 bases and the J segment 3 bases; nucleotides outside the gene matches: 2. The CDR3 runs to 14 residues. In DNA, the CDR3 is TGTGCCAGCTCACCTGAGCGGGAGGGCTACGAGCAGTACGTC. Translated, it gives CASSPEREGYEQYV.

The J gene is TRBJ2-1, the V gene TRBV5-1; 9 bases are a match to TRBD1. The V gene's germline CDR1 is SGHRS and CDR2 YFSETQ. The CDR3 runs to 16 residues. The junction had 13 bases not matched to a gene; V was cut back by 4 bases and J by 8 bases. CDR3 residues: CASSHQLTGGWDEQFF. The CDR3 DNA reads TGCGCCAGCAGCCACCAGCTCACAGGGGGCTGGGATGAGCAGTTCTTC.

The chain joins TRBV5-1 to TRBJ2-2, with 11 bases matching TRBD2. V shed 0 bases and J 4 bases; nucleotides not matched to a gene: 2. The germline V gene has CDR1 SGHRS and CDR2 YFSETQ. The CDR3 covers 16 residues. CDR3 residues: CASSLDSGRVTGELFF. The CDR3 nucleotides read TGCGCCAGCAGCTTGGATAGCGGGAGGGTCACCGGGGAGCTGTTTTTT.